This is a list of T cell receptor beta chains from one sample in a study of Ad26.COV2.S vaccination and SARS-CoV-2 variants. Assay used: immunoSEQ multiplex PCR; TCRdb lists only in-frame clones, some missing. This sample has under 500,000 clones; about nine tenths occur once, and the top ten carry about 1.7%. Source: peripheral blood, taken in a trial of Ad26.COV2.S vaccine versus placebo. The source of these receptors is a person between 18 and 60 years old who received the Ad26.COV2.S COVID-19 vaccine or a placebo. Both conserved end residues are part of each CDR3. Each record gives: V gene, D gene, J gene, clone size, CDR3 protein, CDR3 DNA. D genes are given only for firm matches. The size of a clone is reported for some rows only, either as once, few or many, or as a class for expanded clones.

>TRBV9|.|TRBJ2-7|.
CASSPNKNSYEQYF
TGTGCCAGCAGCCCGAACAAAAACTCCTACGAGCAGTACTTC
>TRBV5-1|TRBD1|TRBJ2-2|.
CASSSGQDHTGELFF
TGCGCCAGCAGCTCCGGACAGGACCACACCGGGGAGCTGTTTTTT
>TRBV11-2|TRBD2|TRBJ2-3|.
CASSLGGLAGDTQYF
TGTGCCAGCAGCTTAGGCGGACTAGCGGGGGATACGCAGTATTTT
>TRBV21-1|.|TRBJ2-7|once
CASSKCGTGSYEQYF
TGTGCCAGCAGCAAATGTGGGACAGGGTCCTACGAGCAGTACTTC
>TRBV9|TRBD2|TRBJ2-1|.
CASSVASGIYNEQFF
TGTGCCAGCAGCGTAGCCAGCGGGATTTACAATGAGCAGTTCTTC
>TRBV7-2|.|TRBJ1-5|.
CASSYRQGISQPQHF
TGTGCCAGCAGCTATAGGCAGGGTATCAGTCAGCCCCAGCATTTT
>TRBV10-3|TRBD1|TRBJ1-1|.
CAIKPKGQELNTEAFF
TGTGCCATCAAACCCAAAGGACAGGAGCTGAACACTGAAGCTTTCTTT
>TRBV19|TRBD1|TRBJ2-7|.
CAPSGWTGDSSYEQYF
TGTGCCCCTAGTGGATGGACAGGGGATAGCTCCTACGAGCAGTACTTC
>TRBV7-2|TRBD1|TRBJ1-4|.
CASSFQGAGNEKLFF
TGTGCCAGCAGCTTCCAGGGGGCGGGTAATGAAAAACTGTTTTTT
>TRBV5-1|.|TRBJ1-1|.
CASSTGFMNTEAFF
TGCGCCAGCAGCACAGGGTTTATGAACACTGAAGCTTTCTTT
>TRBV15|.|TRBJ1-4|once
CATSRGVRTVNEKLFF
TGTGCCACCAGCAGAGGGGTGAGGACAGTTAATGAAAAACTGTTTTTT
>TRBV10-1|.|TRBJ1-1|.
CASSVQGRDGEAFF
TGCGCCAGCAGTGTTCAGGGGAGAGACGGTGAAGCTTTCTTT
>TRBV15|.|TRBJ1-5|.
CATSTHRRHNQPQHF
TGTGCCACCAGCACCCACCGTCGGCACAATCAGCCCCAGCATTTT
>TRBV5-1|.|TRBJ1-4|.
CASSFAGGVEKLFF
TGCGCCAGCAGTTTCGCCGGCGGGGTCGAAAAACTGTTTTTT
>TRBV7-2|TRBD1|TRBJ1-2|.
CASSLGGGTAYGYTF
TGTGCCAGCAGCTTGGGGGGAGGGACAGCCTATGGCTACACCTTC
>TRBV19|.|TRBJ1-1|.
CASTPSGAMDTEAFF
TGTGCCAGCACTCCATCGGGGGCAATGGACACTGAAGCTTTCTTT
>TRBV7-2|.|TRBJ1-5|.
CASSTSGGEGQPQHF
TGTGCCAGCAGCACAAGCGGGGGGGAAGGGCAGCCCCAGCATTTT
>TRBV7-9|.|TRBJ2-6|.
CASSSLSGANVLTF
TGTGCCAGCAGTAGCCTTTCTGGGGCCAACGTCCTGACTTTC
>TRBV10-3|.|TRBJ1-2|.
CAISESNRGSFYGYTF
TGTGCCATCAGTGAGTCGAATAGGGGCTCTTTCTATGGCTACACCTTC
>TRBV18|.|TRBJ1-2|.
CASSDRGYGYTF
TGTGCCAGCTCCGACCGTGGGTATGGCTACACCTTC
>TRBV27|TRBD2|TRBJ2-3|.
CASSATSGGADTQYF
TGTGCCAGCAGCGCCACTAGCGGGGGGGCGGATACGCAGTATTTT
>TRBV3-1/TRBV3-2|TRBD1|TRBJ1-5|.
CASSHSDRVPSNQPQHF
TGTGCCAGCAGCCACTCAGACAGGGTTCCTAGCAATCAGCCCCAGCATTTT
>TRBV7-9|.|TRBJ2-6|.
CASSLVGANVLTF
TGTGCCAGCAGCTTAGTTGGGGCCAACGTCCTGACTTTC
>TRBV19|.|TRBJ1-6|.
CASSTGSSYNSPLHF
TGTGCCAGTAGTACAGGAAGCTCCTATAATTCACCCCTCCACTTT
>TRBV9|TRBD1|TRBJ2-5|.
CASSVEGTGGETQYF
TGTGCCAGCAGCGTAGAGGGGACAGGGGGGGAGACCCAGTACTTC
>TRBV5-4|.|TRBJ2-5|.
CASSLARETQYF
TGTGCCAGCAGCTTGGCCCGTGAGACCCAGTACTTC
>TRBV10-3|TRBD1|TRBJ2-7|.
CAISESILGTGVYEQYF
TGTGCCATCAGTGAGTCGATCCTTGGGACAGGGGTATACGAGCAGTACTTC
>TRBV28|TRBD1|TRBJ1-4|.
CASTQGGQPEKLFF
TGTGCCAGCACCCAGGGGGGGCAACCTGAAAAACTGTTTTTT
>TRBV9|TRBD1|TRBJ1-1|.
CASSVAPQGQEGEAFF
TGTGCCAGCAGCGTAGCTCCTCAGGGACAGGAGGGTGAAGCTTTCTTT
>TRBV10-3|TRBD1|TRBJ2-5|.
CAISDGQGAGETQYF
TGTGCCATCAGTGACGGACAGGGGGCGGGGGAGACCCAGTACTTC
>TRBV6-5|.|TRBJ1-1|.
CASSLVGSMNTEAFF
TGTGCCAGCAGTTTGGTCGGCAGCATGAACACTGAAGCTTTCTTT
>TRBV27|TRBD1|TRBJ1-1|.
CASSLGRGYYTEAFF
TGTGCCAGCAGTTTGGGCAGGGGGTATTACACTGAAGCTTTCTTT
>TRBV28|TRBD1|TRBJ1-6|.
CASSVGTGDSPLHF
TGTGCCAGCAGTGTAGGGACAGGGGATTCACCCCTCCACTTT
>TRBV3-1/TRBV3-2|.|TRBJ2-7|.
CASSQGLADVSYEQYF
TGTGCCAGCAGCCAAGGTTTGGCGGACGTCTCCTACGAGCAGTACTTC
>TRBV28|.|TRBJ1-5|.
CASRTQGVQPQHF
TGTGCCAGCAGAACCCAGGGAGTTCAGCCCCAGCATTTT
>TRBV27|.|TRBJ2-1|.
CASSSLSGPYNEQFF
TGTGCCAGCAGTTCCTTATCTGGACCTTACAATGAGCAGTTCTTC
>TRBV4-3|TRBD1|TRBJ1-1|.
CASSQAGGQGGFDTEAFF
TGCGCCAGCAGCCAAGCTGGGGGACAGGGGGGTTTTGACACTGAAGCTTTCTTT
>TRBV19|.|TRBJ2-2|.
CASSIGNSPVSELFF
TGTGCCAGTAGTATAGGGAATTCGCCAGTATCGGAGCTGTTTTTT
>TRBV29-1|TRBD1|TRBJ2-7|.
CSVVRGQGSYEQYF
TGCAGCGTTGTTCGAGGACAGGGCTCCTACGAGCAGTACTTC
>TRBV5-6|TRBD2|TRBJ2-3|once
CASSLASGGADTQYF
TGTGCCAGCAGCTTGGCCAGCGGGGGGGCAGATACGCAGTATTTT
>TRBV27|.|TRBJ2-7|.
CASSLSWGVYEQYF
TGTGCCAGCAGTTTATCGTGGGGTGTCTACGAGCAGTACTTC
>TRBV3-1/TRBV3-2|.|TRBJ2-7|.
CASSPGREWGEQYF
TGTGCCAGCAGCCCGGGACGGGAATGGGGAGAGCAGTACTTC